This T cell receptor beta chain was sequenced during a study of identical twins. CDR1 and CDR2 from the germline V gene are SGDLS and YYNGEE. The CDR3 is 16 residues long. Unmatched junction bases numbered 6, after V lost 1 base and J lost 2 bases. For this clonotype: The antigen remains undetermined.

Study results and caveats: Insertion counts were lower in abundant cord blood beta clonotypes, a trend that memory repertoires did not show.

Template switching created a universal primer site, and the cDNA included unique molecular identifiers. TCRdb re-analysed the 5' RACE reads in MiXCR, keeping a single row per CDR3 protein. The sample consists of around 1.7 million distinct CDR3 sequences, under 35% of them appearing once. This receptor was identified in a newborn girl in good health. The sequenced sample was cord blood. The chain joins TRBV9 to TRBJ2-3; 8 positions agree with TRBD2. The CDR3 is CASSVWSGGLTDTQYF. CDR3 DNA sequence: TGTGCCAGCAGCGTATGGAGCGGGGGACTCACAGATACGCAGTATTTT.